The TCR beta chain described here comes from a study of blood T cell repertoires in COVID-19. There are 15 residues in the CDR3. Sequencing used immunoSEQ multiplex PCR; TCRdb keeps in-frame clones, though not all of them. The sample records 52,000 or so clones, 80% to 90% being singletons. Sequencing was carried out using peripheral blood. This rearrangement joins TRBV21-1 to TRBJ2-7; whether TRBD2, the table's D call, matches the DNA was not checked. TRBV21-1 is an annotated pseudogene. The origin of this receptor is a man aged 40-49 years with COVID-19, enrolled during active disease. The CDR3 sequence is CASSKVRGNSYEQYF. In DNA form, the CDR3 reads TGTGCCAGCAGCAAAGTACGCGGAAACTCCTACGAGCAGTACTTC.